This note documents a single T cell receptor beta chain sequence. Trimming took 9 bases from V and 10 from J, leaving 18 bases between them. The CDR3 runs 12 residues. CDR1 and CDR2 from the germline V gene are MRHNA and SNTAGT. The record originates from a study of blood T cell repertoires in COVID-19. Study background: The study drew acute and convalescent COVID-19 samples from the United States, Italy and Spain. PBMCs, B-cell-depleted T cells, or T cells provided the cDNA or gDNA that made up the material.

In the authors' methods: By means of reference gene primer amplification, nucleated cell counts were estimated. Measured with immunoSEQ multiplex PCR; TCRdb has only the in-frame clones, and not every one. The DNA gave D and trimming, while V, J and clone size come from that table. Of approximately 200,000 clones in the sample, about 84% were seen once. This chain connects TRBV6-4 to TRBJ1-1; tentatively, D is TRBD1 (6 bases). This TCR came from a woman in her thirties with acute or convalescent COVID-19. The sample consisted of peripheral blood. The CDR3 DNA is TGTGCCAGATTATACAGGGATTTTTTAGCTTTCTTT. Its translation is CARLYRDFLAFF.